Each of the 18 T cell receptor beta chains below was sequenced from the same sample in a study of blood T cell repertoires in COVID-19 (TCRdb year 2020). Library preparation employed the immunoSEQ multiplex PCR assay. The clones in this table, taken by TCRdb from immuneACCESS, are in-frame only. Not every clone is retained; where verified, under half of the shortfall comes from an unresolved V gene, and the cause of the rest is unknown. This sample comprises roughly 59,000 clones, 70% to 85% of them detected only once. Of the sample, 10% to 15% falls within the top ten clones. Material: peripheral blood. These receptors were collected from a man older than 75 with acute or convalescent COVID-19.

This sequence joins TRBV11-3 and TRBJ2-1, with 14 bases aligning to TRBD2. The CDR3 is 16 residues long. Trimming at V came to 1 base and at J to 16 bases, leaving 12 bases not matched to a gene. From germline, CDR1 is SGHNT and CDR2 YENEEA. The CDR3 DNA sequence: TGTGCCAGCAGCTTAGGTCTGACTAGCGGGGGGGCCTACAGATTCTTC. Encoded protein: CASSLGLTSGGAYRFF.

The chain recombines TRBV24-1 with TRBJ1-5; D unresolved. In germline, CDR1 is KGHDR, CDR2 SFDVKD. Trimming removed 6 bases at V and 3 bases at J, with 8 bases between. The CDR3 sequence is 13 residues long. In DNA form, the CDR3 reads TGTGCCACCAGTCAAGCATTCAATCAGCCCCAGCATTTT. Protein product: CATSQAFNQPQHF.

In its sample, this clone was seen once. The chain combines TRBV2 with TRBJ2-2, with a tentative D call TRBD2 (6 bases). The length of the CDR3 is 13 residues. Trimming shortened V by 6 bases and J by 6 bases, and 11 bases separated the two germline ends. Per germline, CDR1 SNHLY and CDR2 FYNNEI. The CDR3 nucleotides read TGTGCCAGCAGGCCGACGGGGGCCGGGGAGCTGTTTTTT. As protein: CASRPTGAGELFF.

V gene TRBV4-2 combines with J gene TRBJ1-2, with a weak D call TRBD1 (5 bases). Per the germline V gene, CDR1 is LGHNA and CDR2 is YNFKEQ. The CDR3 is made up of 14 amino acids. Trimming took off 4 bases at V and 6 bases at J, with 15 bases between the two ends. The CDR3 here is CASSPRGMRDGYTF. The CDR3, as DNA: TGTGCCAGCAGCCCACGGGGGATGAGAGATGGCTACACCTTC.

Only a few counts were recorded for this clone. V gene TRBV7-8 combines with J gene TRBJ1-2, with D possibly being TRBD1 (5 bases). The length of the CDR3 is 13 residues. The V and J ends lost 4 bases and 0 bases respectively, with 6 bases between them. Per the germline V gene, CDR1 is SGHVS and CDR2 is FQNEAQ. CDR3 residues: CASSSQANYGYTF. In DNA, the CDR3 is TGTGCCAGCAGCTCACAGGCTAACTATGGCTACACCTTC. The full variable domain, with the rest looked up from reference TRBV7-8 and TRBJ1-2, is GAGVSQSPRYKVAKRGQDVALRCDPISGHVSLFWYQQALGQGPEFLTYFQNEAQLDKSGLPSDRFFAERPEGSVSTLKIQRTQQEDSAVYLCASSSQANYGYTFGSGTRLTVV.

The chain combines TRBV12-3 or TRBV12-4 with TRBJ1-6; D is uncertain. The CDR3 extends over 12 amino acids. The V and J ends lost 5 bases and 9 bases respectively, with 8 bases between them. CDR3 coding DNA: TGTGCCAGCAGTCTCCCTAGTTCACCCCTCCACTTT. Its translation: CASSLPSSPLHF.

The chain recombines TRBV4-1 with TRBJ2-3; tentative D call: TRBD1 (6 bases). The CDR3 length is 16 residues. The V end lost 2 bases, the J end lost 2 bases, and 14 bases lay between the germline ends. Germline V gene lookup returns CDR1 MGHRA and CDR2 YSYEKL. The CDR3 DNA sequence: TGCGCCAGCAGCCAAAGAGGGGGTTTCCTCACAGATACGCAGTATTTT. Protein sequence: CASSQRGGFLTDTQYF.

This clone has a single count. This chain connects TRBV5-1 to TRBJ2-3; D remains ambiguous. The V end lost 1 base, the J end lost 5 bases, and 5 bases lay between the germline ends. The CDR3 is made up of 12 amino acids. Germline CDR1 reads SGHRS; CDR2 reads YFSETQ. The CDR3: CASSLQVDTQYF. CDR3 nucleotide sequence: TGCGCCAGCAGCTTGCAGGTAGATACGCAGTATTTT.

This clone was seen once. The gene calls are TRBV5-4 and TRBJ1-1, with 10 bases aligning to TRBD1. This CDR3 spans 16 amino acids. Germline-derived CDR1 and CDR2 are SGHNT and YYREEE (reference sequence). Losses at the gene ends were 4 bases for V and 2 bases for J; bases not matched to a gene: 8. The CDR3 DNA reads TGTGCCAGCAGCCCCTTCGACAGGGGGCGAAACACTGAAGCTTTCTTT. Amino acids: CASSPFDRGRNTEAFF. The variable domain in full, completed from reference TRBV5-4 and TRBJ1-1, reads ETGVTQSPTHLIKTRGQQVTLRCSSQSGHNTVSWYQQALGQGPQFIFQYYREEENGRGNFPPRFSGLQFPNYSSELNVNALELDDSALYLCASSPFDRGRNTEAFFGQGTRLTVV.

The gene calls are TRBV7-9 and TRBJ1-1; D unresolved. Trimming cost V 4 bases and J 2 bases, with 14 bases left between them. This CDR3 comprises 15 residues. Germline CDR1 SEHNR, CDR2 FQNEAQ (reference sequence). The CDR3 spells CASSYREGGNTEAFF. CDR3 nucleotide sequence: TGTGCCAGCAGCTACCGGGAGGGTGGTAACACTGAAGCTTTCTTT.

CDR3 protein: CAWSVRSSGGDKGSEQFF. The CDR3 region has the DNA TGTGCCTGGAGTGTACGGTCTAGCGGGGGGGATAAGGGTAGTGAGCAGTTCTTC. This chain connects TRBV30 to TRBJ2-1, with 12 bases identical to TRBD2. Per the germline V gene, CDR1 is GTSNPN and CDR2 is SVGIG (reference sequence). Trimming cost V 0 bases and J 9 bases; bases outside gene matches: 15. The CDR3 consists of 18 residues.

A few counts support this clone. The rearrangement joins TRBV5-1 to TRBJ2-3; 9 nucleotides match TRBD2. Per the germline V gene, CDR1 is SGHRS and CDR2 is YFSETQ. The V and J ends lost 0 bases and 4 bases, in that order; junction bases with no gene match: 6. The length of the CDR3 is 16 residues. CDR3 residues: CASSLDLSGRSDTQYF. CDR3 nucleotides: TGCGCCAGCAGCTTGGATCTTAGCGGGAGATCAGATACGCAGTATTTT.

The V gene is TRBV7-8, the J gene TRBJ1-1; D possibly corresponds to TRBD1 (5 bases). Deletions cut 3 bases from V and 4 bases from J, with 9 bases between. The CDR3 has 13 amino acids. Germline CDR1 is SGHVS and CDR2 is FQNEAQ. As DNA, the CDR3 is TGTGCCAGCAGCTTTTCAGGGTCCACTGAAGCTTTCTTT. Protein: CASSFSGSTEAFF.

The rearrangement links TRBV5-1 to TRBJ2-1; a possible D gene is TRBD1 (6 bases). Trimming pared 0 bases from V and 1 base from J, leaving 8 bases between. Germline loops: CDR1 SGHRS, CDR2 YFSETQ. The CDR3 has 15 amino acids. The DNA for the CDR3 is TGCGCCAGCAGCTTGGCAGGGGTGTCCTACAATGAGCAGTTCTTC. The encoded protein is CASSLAGVSYNEQFF. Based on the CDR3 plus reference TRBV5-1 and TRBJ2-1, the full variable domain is KAGVTQTPRYLIKTRGQQVTLSCSPISGHRSVSWYQQTPGQGLQFLFEYFSETQRNKGNFPGRFSGRQFSNSRSEMNVSTLELGDSALYLCASSLAGVSYNEQFFGPGTRLTVL.

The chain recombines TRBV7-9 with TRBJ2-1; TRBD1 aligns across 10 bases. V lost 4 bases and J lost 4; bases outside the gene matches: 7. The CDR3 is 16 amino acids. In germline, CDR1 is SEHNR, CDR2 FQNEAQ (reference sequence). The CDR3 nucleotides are TGTGCCAGCAGCTCGAATTTGGGACAGGGGTACAATGAGCAGTTCTTC. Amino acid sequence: CASSSNLGQGYNEQFF.

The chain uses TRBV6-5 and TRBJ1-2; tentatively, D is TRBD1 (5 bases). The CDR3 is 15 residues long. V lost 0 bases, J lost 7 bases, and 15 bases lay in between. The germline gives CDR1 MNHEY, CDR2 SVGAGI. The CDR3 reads CASSYSTGAGSGYTF. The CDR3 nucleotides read TGTGCCAGCAGTTACTCGACTGGGGCAGGGTCTGGCTACACCTTC.

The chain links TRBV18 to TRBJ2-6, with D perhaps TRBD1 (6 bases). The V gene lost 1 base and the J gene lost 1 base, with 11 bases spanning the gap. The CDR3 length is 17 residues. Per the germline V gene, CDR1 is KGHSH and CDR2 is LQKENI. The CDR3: CASSPQTTGSGANVLTF. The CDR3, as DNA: TGTGCCAGCTCACCACAAACGACAGGTTCTGGGGCCAACGTCCTGACTTTC.

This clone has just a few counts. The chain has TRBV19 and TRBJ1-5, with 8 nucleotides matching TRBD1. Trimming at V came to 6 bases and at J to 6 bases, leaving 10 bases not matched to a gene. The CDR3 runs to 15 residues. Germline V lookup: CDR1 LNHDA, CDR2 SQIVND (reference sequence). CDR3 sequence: CASRSGQGRSQPQHF. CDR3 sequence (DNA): TGTGCCAGTAGATCAGGACAGGGAAGGAGTCAGCCCCAGCATTTT.